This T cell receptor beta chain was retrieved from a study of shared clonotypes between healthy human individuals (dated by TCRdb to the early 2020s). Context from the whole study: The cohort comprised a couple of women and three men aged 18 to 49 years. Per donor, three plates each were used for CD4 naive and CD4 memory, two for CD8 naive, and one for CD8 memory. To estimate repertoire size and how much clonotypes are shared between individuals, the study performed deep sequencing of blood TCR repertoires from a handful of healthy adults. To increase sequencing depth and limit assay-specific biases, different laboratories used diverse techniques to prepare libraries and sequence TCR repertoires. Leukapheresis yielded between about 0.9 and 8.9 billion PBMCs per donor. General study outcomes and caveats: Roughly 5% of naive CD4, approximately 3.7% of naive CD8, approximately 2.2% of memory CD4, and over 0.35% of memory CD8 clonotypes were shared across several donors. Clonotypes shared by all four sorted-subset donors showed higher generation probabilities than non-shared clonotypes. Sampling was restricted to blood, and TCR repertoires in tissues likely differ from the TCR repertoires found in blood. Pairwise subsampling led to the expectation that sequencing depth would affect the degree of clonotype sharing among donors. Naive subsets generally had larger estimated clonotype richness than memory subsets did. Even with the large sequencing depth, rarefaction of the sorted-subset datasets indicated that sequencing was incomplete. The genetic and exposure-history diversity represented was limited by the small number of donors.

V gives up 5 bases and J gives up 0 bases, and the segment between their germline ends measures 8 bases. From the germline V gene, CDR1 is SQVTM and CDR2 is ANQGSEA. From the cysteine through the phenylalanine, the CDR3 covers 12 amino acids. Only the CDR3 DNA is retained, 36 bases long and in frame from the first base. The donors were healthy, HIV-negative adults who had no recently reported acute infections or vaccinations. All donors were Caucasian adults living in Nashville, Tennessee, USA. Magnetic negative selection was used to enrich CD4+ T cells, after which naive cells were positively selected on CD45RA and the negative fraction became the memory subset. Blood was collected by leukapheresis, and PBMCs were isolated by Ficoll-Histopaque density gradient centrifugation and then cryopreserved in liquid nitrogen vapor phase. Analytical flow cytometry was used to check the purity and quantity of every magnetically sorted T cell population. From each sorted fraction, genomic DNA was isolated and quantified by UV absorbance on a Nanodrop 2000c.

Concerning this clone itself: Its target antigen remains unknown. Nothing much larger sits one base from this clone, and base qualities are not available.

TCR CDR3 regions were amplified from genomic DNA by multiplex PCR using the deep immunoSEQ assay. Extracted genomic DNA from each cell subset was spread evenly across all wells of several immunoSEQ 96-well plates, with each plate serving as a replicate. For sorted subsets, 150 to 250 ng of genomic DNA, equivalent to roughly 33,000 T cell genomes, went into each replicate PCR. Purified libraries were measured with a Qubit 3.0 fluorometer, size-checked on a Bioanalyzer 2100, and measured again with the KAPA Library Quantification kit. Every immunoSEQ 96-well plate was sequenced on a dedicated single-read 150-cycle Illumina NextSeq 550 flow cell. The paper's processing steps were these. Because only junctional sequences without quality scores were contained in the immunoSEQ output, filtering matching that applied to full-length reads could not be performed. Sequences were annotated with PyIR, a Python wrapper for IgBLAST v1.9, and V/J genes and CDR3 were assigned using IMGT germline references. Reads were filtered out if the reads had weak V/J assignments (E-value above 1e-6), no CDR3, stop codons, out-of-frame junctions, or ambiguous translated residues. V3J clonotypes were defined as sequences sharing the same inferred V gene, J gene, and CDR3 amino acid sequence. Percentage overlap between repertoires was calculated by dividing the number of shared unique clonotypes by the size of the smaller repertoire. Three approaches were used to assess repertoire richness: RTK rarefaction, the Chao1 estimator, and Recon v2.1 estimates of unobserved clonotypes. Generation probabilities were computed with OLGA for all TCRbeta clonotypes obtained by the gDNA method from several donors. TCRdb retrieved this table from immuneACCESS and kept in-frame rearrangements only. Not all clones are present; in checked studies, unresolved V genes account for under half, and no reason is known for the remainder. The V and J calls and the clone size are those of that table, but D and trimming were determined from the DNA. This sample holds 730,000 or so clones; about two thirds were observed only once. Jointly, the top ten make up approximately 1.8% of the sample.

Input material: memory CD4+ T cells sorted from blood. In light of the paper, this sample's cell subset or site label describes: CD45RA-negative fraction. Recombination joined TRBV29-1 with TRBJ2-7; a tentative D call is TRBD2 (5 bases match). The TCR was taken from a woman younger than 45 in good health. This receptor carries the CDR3 CSVWGASYEQYF. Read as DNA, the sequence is TGCAGCGTTTGGGGAGCCTCCTACGAGCAGTACTTC.